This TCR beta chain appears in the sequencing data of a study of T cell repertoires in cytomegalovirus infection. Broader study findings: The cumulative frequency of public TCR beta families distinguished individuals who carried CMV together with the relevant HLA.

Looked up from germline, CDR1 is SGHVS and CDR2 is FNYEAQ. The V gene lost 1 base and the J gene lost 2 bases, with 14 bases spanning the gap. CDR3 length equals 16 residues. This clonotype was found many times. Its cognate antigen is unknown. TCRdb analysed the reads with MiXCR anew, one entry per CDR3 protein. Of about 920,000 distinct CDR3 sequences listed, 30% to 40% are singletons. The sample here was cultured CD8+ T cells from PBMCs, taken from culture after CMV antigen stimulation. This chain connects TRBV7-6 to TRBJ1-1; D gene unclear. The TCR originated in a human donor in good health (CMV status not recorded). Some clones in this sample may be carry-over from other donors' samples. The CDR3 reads CASSLEGGGANTEAFF. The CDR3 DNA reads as TGTGCCAGCAGCTTAGAAGGAGGTGGCGCAAACACTGAAGCTTTCTTT.